These 32 T cell receptor beta chains came from one sample sequenced in a study of CD8+ T cells in alopecia areata. Treatment noted: oral pan-JAK inhibitor, 5-10 mg twice daily. Following RNA extraction, reverse transcription yielded cDNA that acted as the sequencing template. TCRdb keeps only in-frame clones here, not all; method: immunoSEQ multiplex PCR. The table has around 86,000 clones, about 71% seen once. The source material was CD8+ T cells sorted from blood, sampled between weeks 43 and 45, from a patient treated with tofacitinib. These receptors were taken from a human donor with alopecia areata.

The chain joins TRBV15 to TRBJ1-5, with 8 bases aligning to TRBD1. Trimming cost V 1 base and J 5 bases; bases outside gene matches: 7. This CDR3 has 16 amino acids. CDR1 and CDR2 (germline): LNHNV, YYDKDF (reference sequence). As DNA, the CDR3 is TGTGCCACCAGCAGAGGGAGGCAGGGGGCACATCAGCCCCAGCATTTT. Amino acids: CATSRGRQGAHQPQHF.

Only one count was recorded for this clone. This sequence joins TRBV27 and TRBJ2-3, with a tentative D call TRBD1 (6 bases). The CDR3 has 14 residues. Trimming stripped 6 bases from V and 2 bases from J, with 12 bases between. CDR1 and CDR2 (germline): MNHEY, SMNVEV (reference sequence). This CDR3 is CASSADRPTDTQYF. CDR3 in DNA: TGTGCCAGCAGCGCGGACAGACCCACAGATACGCAGTATTTT.

The J gene is TRBJ2-3, the V gene TRBV28, with 9 nucleotides matching TRBD2. The CDR3 totals 12 residues. Germline assignment: CDR1 MDHEN and CDR2 SYDVKM. J gave up 3 bases and V 10 bases, and 2 bases lay outside the gene matches. This chain's CDR3 is CATGLATDTQYF. The CDR3 DNA follows: TGTGCCACAGGACTAGCGACAGATACGCAGTATTTT.

This sequence joins TRBV9 and TRBJ2-3; 9 nucleotides line up with TRBD1. Trimming removed 1 base from V and 3 bases from J; junction bases left unmatched: 9. The CDR3 has 17 residues. Germline lookup yields CDR1 SGDLS and CDR2 YYNGEE. DNA for the CDR3: TGTGCCAGCAGCGTACATGGGACAGGGTCTTGGACAGATACGCAGTATTTT. This gives the protein CASSVHGTGSWTDTQYF.

There are a few counts of this clone. The rearrangement uses TRBV7-2 and TRBJ2-3, with D uncertain. V was pared by 2 bases and J by 3 bases, with 3 bases between. The germline gives CDR1 SGHTA, CDR2 FQGNSA. This CDR3 is 12 amino acids long. The CDR3 sequence: CASSLWTDTQYF. CDR3 nucleotides: TGTGCCAGCAGCTTATGGACAGATACGCAGTATTTT. Filled out from reference TRBV7-2 and TRBJ2-3, the complete variable domain reads GAGVSQSPSNKVTEKGKDVELRCDPISGHTALYWYRQSLGQGLEFLIYFQGNSAPDKSGLPSDRFSAERTGGSVSTLTIQRTQQEDSAVYLCASSLWTDTQYFGPGTRLTVL.

The chain couples TRBV4-3 to TRBJ2-3; TRBD2 aligns across 8 bases. CDR1 is LGHNA and CDR2 is YSLEER in the germline V gene. The CDR3 length is 16 residues. V dropped 0 bases and J dropped 1; count of bases not matched to a gene: 3. This CDR3 reads CASSQDRSGGTDTQYF. For the CDR3, the DNA is TGCGCCAGCAGCCAAGATCGTAGCGGGGGCACAGATACGCAGTATTTT.

This clone was observed a few times. The chain has TRBV29-1 and TRBJ1-1, with D unclear. Trimming removed 7 bases from V and 6 bases from J, with 9 bases in between. The CDR3 contains 10 residues. CDR1 and CDR2 from the germline V gene are SQVTM and ANQGSEA. The CDR3 sequence: CSAGFPEAFF. The CDR3 DNA follows: TGCAGCGCGGGGTTTCCTGAAGCTTTCTTT.

The chain's CDR3 is CAQRPNTGELFF. The CDR3 region has the DNA TGTGCCCAAAGACCCAACACCGGGGAGCTGTTTTTT. This chain connects TRBV30 to TRBJ2-2; D remains unclear. The CDR3 length is 12 residues. Germline V lookup: CDR1 GTSNPN, CDR2 SVGIG (reference sequence). With 8 bases removed from V and 2 bases from J, the gap between germline ends came to 9 bases.

V and J are TRBV6-1 and TRBJ2-1; 8 bases map to TRBD1. Trimming at V came to 6 bases and at J to 5 bases, leaving 9 bases not matched to a gene. The germline V gene encodes CDR1 MNHNS and CDR2 SASEGT. The CDR3 covers 15 residues. CDR3 nucleotides: TGTGCCAGCAGCCTTTGGACAGGGCCCAACAATGAGCAGTTCTTC. Translation gives CASSLWTGPNNEQFF.

This chain joins TRBV7-9 and TRBJ1-2; D remains unclear. Germline lookup yields CDR1 SEHNR and CDR2 FQNEAQ (reference sequence). Trimming shortened V by 5 bases and J by 3 bases, and 16 bases separated the two germline ends. This CDR3 comprises 15 residues. CDR3 sequence: CASSQNSGKHYGYTF. CDR3 bases: TGTGCCAGCAGCCAAAACAGTGGGAAACACTATGGCTACACCTTC.

The J gene is TRBJ2-1, the V gene TRBV28; D tentatively reads TRBD1 or TRBD2 (5 bases each). The CDR3 contains 15 residues. The germline V gene has CDR1 MDHEN and CDR2 SYDVKM. Trimming shortened V by 5 bases and J by 2 bases, and 13 bases separated the two germline ends. CDR3 loop: CASSTLRGPYNEQFF. CDR3 DNA sequence: TGTGCCAGCAGTACCCTCCGGGGACCCTACAATGAGCAGTTCTTC.

The chain recombines TRBV7-9 with TRBJ2-7; 11 bases match TRBD2. The CDR3 covers 15 residues. J was trimmed by 5 bases and V by 1 base; bases with no gene match: 4. CDR1 is SEHNR, CDR2 FQNEAQ, per germline (reference sequence). This CDR3 is CASSLVLAGENEQYF. Here the CDR3 DNA reads TGTGCCAGCAGCTTAGTACTAGCGGGGGAGAACGAGCAGTACTTC.

The rearrangement links TRBV13 to TRBJ1-1, with D uncertain. V dropped 2 bases and J dropped 1 base, with 5 bases sitting between them. The germline CDR1 and CDR2 sequences are PRHDT and FYEKMQ (reference sequence). This CDR3 spans 13 amino acids. CDR3 loop: CASSLRRNTEAFF. DNA for the CDR3: TGTGCCAGCAGCTTACGAAGGAACACTGAAGCTTTCTTT. Filled out from reference TRBV13 and TRBJ1-1, the complete variable domain reads AAGVIQSPRHLIKEKRETATLKCYPIPRHDTVYWYQQGPGQDPQFLISFYEKMQSDKGSIPDRFSAQQFSDYHSELNMSSLELGDSALYFCASSLRRNTEAFFGQGTRLTVV.

CDR3 in amino acids: CAWTRGGTGELFF. DNA for the CDR3: TGTGCCTGGACCCGCGGTGGGACCGGGGAGCTGTTTTTT. The chain combines TRBV30 with TRBJ2-2; D uncertain. Looked up from germline, CDR1 is GTSNPN and CDR2 is SVGIG (reference sequence). This CDR3 spans 13 amino acids. V lost 4 bases, J lost 5 bases, and 11 bases lay in between.

The chain couples TRBV7-9 to TRBJ1-2; D remains unclear. This CDR3 region has 17 residues. CDR1 is SEHNR and CDR2 is FQNEAQ in the germline V gene (reference sequence). Between the trimmed V and J ends, which lost 1 base and 6 bases, there was a span of 21 bases. CDR3: CASSLGVGEALINGYTF. CDR3 sequence (DNA): TGTGCCAGCAGCTTAGGAGTCGGAGAGGCACTCATAAATGGCTACACCTTC.

This chain joins TRBV11-2 and TRBJ2-5; no clear D gene. This CDR3 has 16 residues. Trimming took 2 bases from V and 1 from J, leaving 14 bases between them. Per germline, CDR1 SGHAT and CDR2 FQNNGV. The CDR3 coding sequence is TGTGCCAGCAGCTTACTTACCCGGATCGCCCAAGAGACCCAGTACTTC. This codes for CASSLLTRIAQETQYF. The full variable domain, rest sourced from reference TRBV11-2 and TRBJ2-5, is EAGVAQSPRYKIIEKRQSVAFWCNPISGHATLYWYQQILGQGPKLLIQFQNNGVVDDSQLPKDRFSAERLKGVDSTLKIQPAKLEDSAVYLCASSLLTRIAQETQYFGPGTRLLVL.

The chain combines TRBV27 with TRBJ2-5; 8 bases fit TRBD2. Germline V gene data show CDR1 as MNHEY and CDR2 as SMNVEV (reference sequence). V shed 10 bases, J shed 5 bases, and the junction held 12 bases outside the gene matches. CDR3 length: 14 amino acids. The CDR3 spells CATAPTGGLETQYF. DNA of the CDR3: TGTGCCACCGCCCCGACGGGGGGGCTCGAGACCCAGTACTTC.

This chain connects TRBV5-1 to TRBJ2-1, with TRBD1 as a possible D gene (9 bases). The CDR3 is 17 amino acids. The V end was cut by 0 bases, the J end by 8 bases, with 21 bases between. Per the germline V gene, CDR1 is SGHRS and CDR2 is YFSETQ. The CDR3 reads CASSLELAGQGGDEQFF. CDR3 nucleotide sequence: TGCGCCAGCAGCTTGGAATTAGCGGGACAGGGTGGCGATGAGCAGTTCTTC.

The chain carries TRBV7-3 and TRBJ1-2; D remains ambiguous. Trimming shortened V by 2 bases and J by 4 bases, and 11 bases separated the two germline ends. From germline, CDR1 is SGHTA and CDR2 FQGTGA. The CDR3 is 14 amino acids. CDR3 loop: CASSLVGSSYGYTF. DNA for the CDR3: TGTGCCAGCAGCTTAGTGGGCTCCAGCTATGGCTACACCTTC. The full variable domain, its missing parts supplied by reference TRBV7-3 and TRBJ1-2, is GAGVSQTPSNKVTEKGKYVELRCDPISGHTALYWYRQSLGQGPEFLIYFQGTGAADDSGLPNDRFFAVRPEGSVSTLKIQRTERGDSAVYLCASSLVGSSYGYTFGSGTRLTVV.

This clone came up a few times. V is TRBV30 and J is TRBJ2-7; 10 nucleotides agree with TRBD1. CDR1 GTSNPN and CDR2 SVGIG come from the germline V gene (reference sequence). CDR3 length: 13 residues. V shed 7 bases and J 3 bases; nucleotides not matched to a gene: 6. The CDR3 nucleotides read TGTGCCTACGGCGGGACAGGGGACTACGAGCAGTACTTC. Translated, it gives CAYGGTGDYEQYF.

The chain links TRBV5-6 to TRBJ2-7, with TRBD2 matching over 11 bases. Germline V gene sequence: CDR1 SGHDT, CDR2 YYEEEE. The CDR3 is 14 amino acids. V lost 7 bases, J lost 0 bases, and 3 bases stayed unmatched. This CDR3 is CASGGTSGSYEQYF. CDR3 DNA: TGTGCCAGCGGAGGGACTAGCGGCTCCTACGAGCAGTACTTC.

In this sample, this clone turned up a few times. The chain uses TRBV12-5 and TRBJ2-2; D remains ambiguous. CDR1 and CDR2 from the germline V gene are LGHNT and FRNRAP. The CDR3 runs to 12 residues. V was trimmed by 7 bases and J by 2 bases, leaving 5 bases between them. CDR3 in DNA: TGTGCTAGTGCCCCTAACACCGGGGAGCTGTTTTTT. Residues: CASAPNTGELFF.

J is TRBJ1-4 and V is TRBV15; no definite D call. The CDR3 runs 15 residues. Germline-derived CDR1 and CDR2 are LNHNV and YYDKDF (reference sequence). V gave up 1 base and J gave up 4 bases, with 10 bases separating them. The CDR3 reads CATSRVRAGNEKLFF. In DNA form, the CDR3 reads TGTGCCACCAGCAGAGTACGCGCTGGTAATGAAAAACTGTTTTTT.

This sequence joins TRBV2 and TRBJ2-7; 7 bases line up with TRBD1. Per the germline V gene, CDR1 is SNHLY and CDR2 is FYNNEI. Trimming at V came to 4 bases and at J to 2 bases, leaving 5 bases not matched to a gene. The CDR3 covers 14 residues. CDR3 sequence: CASSGRQGPYEQYF. DNA of the CDR3: TGTGCCAGCAGTGGTCGACAGGGTCCCTACGAGCAGTACTTC. Based on the CDR3 plus reference TRBV2 and TRBJ2-7, the full variable domain is EPEVTQTPSHQVTQMGQEVILRCVPISNHLYFYWYRQILGQKVEFLVSFYNNEISEKSEIFDDQFSVERPDGSNFTLKIRSTKLEDSAMYFCASSGRQGPYEQYFGPGTRLTVT.

The chain combines TRBV7-6 with TRBJ2-7; 7 bases fit TRBD1. The CDR3 length is 13 residues. Germline lookup yields CDR1 SGHVS and CDR2 FNYEAQ. The trim removed 4 bases at V and 6 bases at J, leaving 6 bases unmatched. The CDR3 bases are TGTGCCAGCAGCTCCCGGACAGGTTCCGAGCAGTACTTC. Protein sequence: CASSSRTGSEQYF. The variable domain in full, with the rest retrieved from reference TRBV7-6 and TRBJ2-7, is GAGVSQSPRYKVTKRGQDVALRCDPISGHVSLYWYRQALGQGPEFLTYFNYEAQQDKSGLPNDRFSAERPEGSISTLTIQRTEQRDSAMYRCASSSRTGSEQYFGPGTRLTVT.

The V and J genes are TRBV7-9 and TRBJ1-1; 7 positions match TRBD1. The V gene's germline CDR1 is SEHNR and CDR2 FQNEAQ (reference sequence). The V segment lost 5 bases and the J segment 1 base; nucleotides outside the gene matches: 4. CDR3 size: 14 residues. Here the CDR3 reads CASSTGVWNTEAFF. The CDR3 region has the DNA TGTGCCAGCAGCACAGGGGTATGGAACACTGAAGCTTTCTTT. Full variable domain (rest looked up from reference TRBV7-9 and TRBJ1-1): DTGVSQNPRHKITKRGQNVTFRCDPISEHNRLYWYRQTLGQGPEFLTYFQNEAQLEKSRLLSDRFSAERPKGSFSTLEIQRTEQGDSAMYLCASSTGVWNTEAFFGQGTRLTVV.

The J gene is TRBJ1-1, the V gene TRBV5-1; D unclear. Germline lookup yields CDR1 SGHRS and CDR2 YFSETQ. CDR3 length equals 14 residues. Trimming stripped 3 bases from V and 4 bases from J, with 13 bases between. The CDR3 region has the DNA TGCGCCAGCAGCTCCCCCGACAAGCTCACTGAAGCTTTCTTT. This gives the protein CASSSPDKLTEAFF. The full variable domain, its missing parts supplied by reference TRBV5-1 and TRBJ1-1, is KAGVTQTPRYLIKTRGQQVTLSCSPISGHRSVSWYQQTPGQGLQFLFEYFSETQRNKGNFPGRFSGRQFSNSRSEMNVSTLELGDSALYLCASSSPDKLTEAFFGQGTRLTVV.

The V call is TRBV7-2, the J call TRBJ1-4; TRBD1 might be the D (5 bases). Trimming removed 5 bases at V and 5 bases at J, with 15 bases between. This CDR3 contains 15 residues. Per the germline V gene, CDR1 is SGHTA and CDR2 is FQGNSA. The CDR3 reads CASSLIRDRNEKLFF. CDR3 coding DNA: TGTGCCAGCAGCCTGATCCGGGACCGGAATGAAAAACTGTTTTTT.

This clone showed up just a few times. J is TRBJ2-3 and V is TRBV4-2; 8 nucleotides match TRBD1. The CDR3 is 13 residues long. Germline loops: CDR1 LGHNA, CDR2 YNFKEQ. The J segment lost 5 bases and the V segment lost 4 bases, leaving 2 bases of the junction unmatched. In DNA form, the CDR3 reads TGTGCCAGCAGCCCGGGGACAGGAGATACGCAGTATTTT. Translation gives CASSPGTGDTQYF.

V usage is TRBV7-2 and J usage is TRBJ2-3; 8 bases map to TRBD1. Trimming took 3 bases from V and 5 from J; bases not matched to a gene: 10. CDR1 and CDR2 from the germline V gene are SGHTA and FQGNSA. This CDR3 has 16 amino acids. Written as DNA, the CDR3 is TGTGCCAGCAGCTTGACAGGGGTCCACGGGGGAGATACGCAGTATTTT. Translated, it gives CASSLTGVHGGDTQYF.

The rearrangement joins TRBV7-9 to TRBJ2-1; D gene ambiguous. V lost 2 bases to trimming and J lost 7 bases, with 6 bases between them. The CDR3 sequence is 12 residues long. Germline V gene sequence: CDR1 SEHNR, CDR2 FQNEAQ (reference sequence). This CDR3 is CASSLRSNEQFF. The DNA of the CDR3 is TGTGCCAGCAGCTTAAGGTCGAATGAGCAGTTCTTC.

The V gene is TRBV7-9, the J gene TRBJ2-3; D is uncertain. The V and J ends lost 4 bases and 10 bases respectively, with 21 bases between them. This CDR3 contains 15 residues. Germline V lookup: CDR1 SEHNR, CDR2 FQNEAQ (reference sequence). In DNA form, the CDR3 reads TGTGCCAGCAGCTCCTCTAACCCTAGTTTCGGACCGCAGTATTTT. It yields the protein CASSSSNPSFGPQYF.